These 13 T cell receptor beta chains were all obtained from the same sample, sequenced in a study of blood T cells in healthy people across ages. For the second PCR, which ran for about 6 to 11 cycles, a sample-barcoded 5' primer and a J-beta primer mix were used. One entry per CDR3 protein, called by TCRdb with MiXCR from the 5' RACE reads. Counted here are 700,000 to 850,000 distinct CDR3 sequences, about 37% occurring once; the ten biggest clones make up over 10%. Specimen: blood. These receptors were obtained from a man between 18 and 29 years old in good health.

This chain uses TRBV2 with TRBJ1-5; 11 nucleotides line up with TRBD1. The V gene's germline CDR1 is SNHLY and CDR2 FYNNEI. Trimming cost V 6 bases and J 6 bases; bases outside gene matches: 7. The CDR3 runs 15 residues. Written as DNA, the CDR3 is TGTGCCAGCAGACCTCCCGGGACAGGGGGTCAGCCCCAGCATTTT. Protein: CASRPPGTGGQPQHF.

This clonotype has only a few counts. CDR3 in amino acids: CATSRELASSYNEQFF. The CDR3 nucleotides are TGTGCCACCAGCAGAGAACTGGCGAGCTCCTACAATGAGCAGTTCTTC. The V call is TRBV15, the J call TRBJ2-1; no clear D gene. Trimming took 0 bases from V and 0 from J, leaving 9 bases between them. Germline V gene lookup returns CDR1 LNHNV and CDR2 YYDKDF (reference sequence). This CDR3 is built from 16 residues.

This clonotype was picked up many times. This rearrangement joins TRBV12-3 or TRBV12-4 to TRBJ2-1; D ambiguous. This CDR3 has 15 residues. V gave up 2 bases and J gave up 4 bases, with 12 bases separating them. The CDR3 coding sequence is TGTGCCAGCAGTTTATTAAGTAAATGGTACAATGAGCAGTTCTTC. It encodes CASSLLSKWYNEQFF.

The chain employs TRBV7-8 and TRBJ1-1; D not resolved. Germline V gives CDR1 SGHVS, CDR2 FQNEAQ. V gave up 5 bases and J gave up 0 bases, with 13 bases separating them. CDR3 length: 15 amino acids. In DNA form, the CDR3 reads TGTGCCAGCAGCCCCGAATGGGATCTGAACACTGAAGCTTTCTTT. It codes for CASSPEWDLNTEAFF.

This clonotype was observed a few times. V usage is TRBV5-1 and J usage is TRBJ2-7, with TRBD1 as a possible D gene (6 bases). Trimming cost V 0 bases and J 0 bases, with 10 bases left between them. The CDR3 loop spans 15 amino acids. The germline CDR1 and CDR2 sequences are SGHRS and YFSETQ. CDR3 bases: TGCGCCAGCAGCTTGGGCCACAGGGACTCCTACGAGCAGTACTTC. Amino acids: CASSLGHRDSYEQYF.

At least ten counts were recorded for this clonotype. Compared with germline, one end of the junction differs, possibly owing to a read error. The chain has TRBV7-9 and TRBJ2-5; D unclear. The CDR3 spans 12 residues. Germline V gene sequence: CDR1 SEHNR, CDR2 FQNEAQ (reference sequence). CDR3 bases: TGTGCCAGCAGTTTAGGTCTTGAGACCCAGTACTTC. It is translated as CASSLGLETQYF.

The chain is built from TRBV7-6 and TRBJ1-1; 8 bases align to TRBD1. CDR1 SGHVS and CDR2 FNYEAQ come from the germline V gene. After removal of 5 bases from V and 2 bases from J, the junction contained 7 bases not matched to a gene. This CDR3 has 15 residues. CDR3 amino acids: CASSPRPGGNTEAFF. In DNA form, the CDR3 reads TGTGCCAGCAGCCCCCGTCCAGGGGGCAACACTGAAGCTTTCTTT.

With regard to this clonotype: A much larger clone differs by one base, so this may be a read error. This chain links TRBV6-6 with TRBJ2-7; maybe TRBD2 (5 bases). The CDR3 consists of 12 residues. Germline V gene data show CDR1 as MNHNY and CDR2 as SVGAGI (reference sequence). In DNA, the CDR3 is TGTGCCAGCAGTTACTCCGGGAACGAGCGGTACTTC. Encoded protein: CASSYSGNERYF.

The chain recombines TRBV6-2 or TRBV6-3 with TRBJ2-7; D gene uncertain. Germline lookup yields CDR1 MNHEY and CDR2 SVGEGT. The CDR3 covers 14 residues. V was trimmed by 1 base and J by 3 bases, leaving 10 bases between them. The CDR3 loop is CASSYLGRIYEQYF. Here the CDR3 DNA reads TGTGCCAGCAGTTACTTAGGACGGATCTACGAGCAGTACTTC.

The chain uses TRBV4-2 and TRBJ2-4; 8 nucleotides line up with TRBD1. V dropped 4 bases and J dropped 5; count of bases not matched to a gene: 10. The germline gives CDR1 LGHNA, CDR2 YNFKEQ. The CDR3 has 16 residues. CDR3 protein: CASSPGGTMMENIQYF. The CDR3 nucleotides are TGTGCCAGCAGCCCAGGGGGCACAATGATGGAAAACATTCAGTACTTC.

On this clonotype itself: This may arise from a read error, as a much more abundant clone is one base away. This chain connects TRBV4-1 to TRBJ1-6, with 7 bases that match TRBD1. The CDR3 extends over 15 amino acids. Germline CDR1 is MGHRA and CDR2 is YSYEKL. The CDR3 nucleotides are TGCGCCAGCAGCCAAGACGGACAGGTTGGTTCACCCCCCCACTTT. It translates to CASSQDGQVGSPPHF.

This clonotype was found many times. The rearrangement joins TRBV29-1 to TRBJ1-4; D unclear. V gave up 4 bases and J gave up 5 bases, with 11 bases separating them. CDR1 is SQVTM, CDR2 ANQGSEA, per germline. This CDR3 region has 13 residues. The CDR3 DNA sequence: TGCAGCGTTGGGGCGGAGGGCAATGAAAAACTGTTTTTT. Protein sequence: CSVGAEGNEKLFF.

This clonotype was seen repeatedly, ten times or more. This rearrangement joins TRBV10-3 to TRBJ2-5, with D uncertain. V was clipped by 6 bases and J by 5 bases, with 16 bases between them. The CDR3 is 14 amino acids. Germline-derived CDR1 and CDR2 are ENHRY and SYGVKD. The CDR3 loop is CAISGRQSGETQYF. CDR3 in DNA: TGTGCCATCAGCGGGCGCCAGTCCGGGGAGACCCAGTACTTC.